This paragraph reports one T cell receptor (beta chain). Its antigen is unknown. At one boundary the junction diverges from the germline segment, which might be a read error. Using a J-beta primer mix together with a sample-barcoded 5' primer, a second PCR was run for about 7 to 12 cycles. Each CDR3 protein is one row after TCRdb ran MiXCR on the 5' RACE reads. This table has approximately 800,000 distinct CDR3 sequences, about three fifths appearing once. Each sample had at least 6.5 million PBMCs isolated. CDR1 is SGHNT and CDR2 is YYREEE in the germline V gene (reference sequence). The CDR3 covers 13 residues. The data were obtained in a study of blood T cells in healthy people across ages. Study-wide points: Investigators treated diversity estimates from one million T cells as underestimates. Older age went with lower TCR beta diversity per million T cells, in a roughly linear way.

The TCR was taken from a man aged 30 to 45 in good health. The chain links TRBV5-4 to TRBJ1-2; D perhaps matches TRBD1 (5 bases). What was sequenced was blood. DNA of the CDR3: TGTGCCGGCAGCTCAACAGGACCCTATGGCTACACCTTC. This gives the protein CAGSSTGPYGYTF.